One and the same sample provided the 29 T cell receptor beta chains below, sequenced in a study of shared clonotypes between healthy human individuals. Libraries were prepared by immunoSEQ multiplex PCR; TCRdb keeps only in-frame clonotypes and omits some of them. The table has some 2,000,000 clones, nearly 97% seen once. The sample consisted of naive CD4+ T cells sorted from blood. The subset is: CD45RA+ positively selected. These receptors all stem from a man aged 18 to 30 in good health.

The gene calls are TRBV7-2 and TRBJ1-2; 7 bases fit TRBD1. The CDR3 totals 14 residues. V lost 5 bases and J lost 7; bases outside the gene matches: 10. Germline CDR1 is SGHTA and CDR2 is FQGNSA. The CDR3 nucleotides are TGTGCCAGCAGCACACGACAGGGAGGGCTTGGCTACACCTTC. Protein sequence: CASSTRQGGLGYTF.

The chain links TRBV6-1 to TRBJ2-3; 14 nucleotides agree with TRBD2. Trimming took 7 bases from V and 11 from J; bases not matched to a gene: 11. The CDR3 runs to 15 residues. Germline V lookup: CDR1 MNHNS, CDR2 SASEGT. This CDR3 is CASTGLAGGVRWQYF. CDR3 nucleotide sequence: TGTGCCAGCACCGGACTAGCGGGGGGCGTAAGGTGGCAGTATTTT.

J is TRBJ2-1 and V is TRBV7-8, with D perhaps assigned TRBD1 or TRBD2 (5 bases each). Per the germline V gene, CDR1 is SGHVS and CDR2 is FQNEAQ. This CDR3 has 15 residues. V shed 5 bases and J shed 8 bases, with 19 bases lying between them. The CDR3 loop is CASSPAGYLGDEQFF. The CDR3, as DNA: TGTGCCAGCAGCCCGGCGGGCTACCTGGGGGATGAGCAGTTCTTC. The full variable domain, with the rest looked up from reference TRBV7-8 and TRBJ2-1, is GAGVSQSPRYKVAKRGQDVALRCDPISGHVSLFWYQQALGQGPEFLTYFQNEAQLDKSGLPSDRFFAERPEGSVSTLKIQRTQQEDSAVYLCASSPAGYLGDEQFFGPGTRLTVL.

The J gene is TRBJ1-5, the V gene TRBV9; D gene unclear. V lost 8 bases, J lost 4 bases, and 16 bases lay in between. In germline, CDR1 is SGDLS, CDR2 YYNGEE. The CDR3 loop spans 14 amino acids. The CDR3 nucleotides read TGTGCCAGTTCGTCAGGAGCCGCAAATCAGCCCCAGCATTTT. This gives the protein CASSSGAANQPQHF.

This sequence joins TRBV5-8 and TRBJ1-6; 9 bases align to TRBD1. Germline V gives CDR1 SGHTS, CDR2 YDEGEE. This CDR3 is 16 amino acids long. V shed 3 bases and J 2 bases; nucleotides not matched to a gene: 3. DNA for the CDR3: TGTGCCAGCAGCTCCGGACAGGGGCCCTATAATTCACCCCTCCACTTT. Translated, it gives CASSSGQGPYNSPLHF.

The J gene is TRBJ2-7, the V gene TRBV5-4; D is undetermined. Germline CDR1 is SGHNT and CDR2 is YYREEE (reference sequence). Trimming left V 3 bases short and J 2 bases short, with 12 bases between. This CDR3 is built from 14 residues. This chain's CDR3 is CASSSGRDPYEQYF. CDR3 nucleotide sequence: TGTGCCAGCAGCTCCGGAAGAGATCCCTACGAGCAGTACTTC.

The chain carries TRBV27 and TRBJ1-2; D ambiguous. This CDR3 comprises 14 residues. Between the trimmed V and J ends, which lost 6 bases and 8 bases, there was a span of 19 bases. Per the germline V gene, CDR1 is MNHEY and CDR2 is SMNVEV (reference sequence). This CDR3 is CASRPLGSALGYTF. DNA for the CDR3: TGTGCCAGCAGGCCCCTCGGCAGTGCGTTGGGCTACACCTTC.

The chain links TRBV14 to TRBJ1-4; D perhaps matches TRBD1 (5 bases). CDR3 size: 14 residues. CDR1 and CDR2 from the germline V gene are SGHDN and FVKESK. Trimming left V 0 bases short and J 10 bases short, with 12 bases between. The CDR3 sequence is CASSQDIRGGKLFF. For the CDR3, the DNA is TGTGCCAGCAGCCAAGATATCCGCGGGGGAAAACTGTTTTTT.

The genes are TRBV27 and TRBJ2-7, with D possibly matching TRBD1 (7 bases). With 5 bases removed from V and 4 bases from J, the gap between germline ends came to 18 bases. CDR1 MNHEY and CDR2 SMNVEV come from the germline V gene (reference sequence). The CDR3 totals 15 residues. The CDR3 DNA sequence: TGTGCCAGCAGTGCTGGCGGGACAGCATTATACGAGCAGTACTTC. Protein: CASSAGGTALYEQYF.

The gene calls are TRBV19 and TRBJ2-7, with 9 nucleotides matching TRBD1. V lost 5 bases to trimming and J lost 3 bases; unmatched junction nucleotides: 8. The CDR3 is 15 residues long. The germline CDR1 and CDR2 sequences are LNHDA and SQIVND (reference sequence). CDR3: CASSVPGQGVYEQYF. For the CDR3, the DNA is TGTGCCAGTAGTGTCCCGGGACAGGGTGTCTACGAGCAGTACTTC.

CDR3 bases: TGTGCCACCAGCGGATCCGGGACAGGGTTCCACGAGCAGTACTTC. It specifies CATSGSGTGFHEQYF. This chain uses TRBV15 with TRBJ2-7, with 9 bases matching TRBD1. The CDR3 has 15 amino acids. CDR1 is LNHNV, CDR2 YYDKDF, per germline (reference sequence). V lost 5 bases to trimming and J lost 5 bases; unmatched junction nucleotides: 10.

The chain joins TRBV5-1 to TRBJ1-5; D is possibly TRBD1 (6 bases). Germline V CDR1 and CDR2: SGHRS, YFSETQ. The CDR3 runs 15 residues. V shed 5 bases and J shed 0 bases, with 12 bases lying between them. The CDR3 sequence is CASRWDTYSNQPQHF. The CDR3 nucleotides are TGCGCCAGCAGGTGGGACACCTATAGCAATCAGCCCCAGCATTTT.

The V and J genes are TRBV18 and TRBJ1-1; 8 bases are a match to TRBD1. Germline assignment: CDR1 KGHSH and CDR2 LQKENI. The CDR3 has 16 residues. With V trimmed by 5 bases and J by 4 bases, 12 bases remained unmatched. The DNA of the CDR3 is TGTGCCAGCTCATCCTCTCAGGGGGCGTCGGGCACTGAAGCTTTCTTT. Its protein is CASSSSQGASGTEAFF. Full variable domain (remainder filled in from reference TRBV18 and TRBJ1-1): NAGVMQNPRHLVRRRGQEARLRCSPMKGHSHVYWYRQLPEEGLKFMVYLQKENIIDESGMPKERFSAEFPKEGPSILRIQQVVRGDSAAYFCASSSSQGASGTEAFFGQGTRLTVV.

V is TRBV29-1 and J is TRBJ2-1, with 10 nucleotides matching TRBD2. The CDR3 has 13 residues. The germline CDR1 and CDR2 sequences are SQVTM and ANQGSEA. The junction had 4 bases not matched to a gene; V was cut back by 4 bases and J by 7 bases. As DNA, the CDR3 is TGCAGCGTTGCTAGCGGGAGTAGAAATGAGCAGTTCTTC. This encodes CSVASGSRNEQFF.

This clone was recorded once. V gene TRBV6-1 combines with J gene TRBJ1-2; D perhaps matches TRBD1 (5 bases). Germline V CDR1 and CDR2: MNHNS, SASEGT. The CDR3 length is 14 residues. V shed 6 bases and J shed 4 bases, with 15 bases lying between them. The CDR3 reads CASRDRDPGYGYTF. CDR3 coding DNA: TGTGCCAGCAGGGACCGGGACCCCGGCTATGGCTACACCTTC.

The chain is built from TRBV6-5 and TRBJ1-6; D possibly corresponds to TRBD1 (5 bases). Trimming stripped 6 bases from V and 3 bases from J, with 12 bases between. The CDR3 length is 15 residues. Germline assignment: CDR1 MNHEY and CDR2 SVGAGI. This chain's CDR3 is CASSLVQGYNSPLHF. The CDR3 DNA reads TGTGCCAGCAGCCTCGTGCAGGGCTATAATTCACCCCTCCACTTT.

The chain has TRBV19 and TRBJ1-1; no clear D gene. Per germline, CDR1 LNHDA and CDR2 SQIVND (reference sequence). Trimming took off 0 bases at V and 3 bases at J, with 5 bases between the two ends. There are 13 residues in the CDR3. DNA for the CDR3: TGTGCCAGTAGTATAGAAGGAGACACTGAAGCTTTCTTT. Translating gives CASSIEGDTEAFF.

The rearrangement joins TRBV7-6 to TRBJ2-3; D may be TRBD2 (5 bases). CDR1 is SGHVS and CDR2 is FNYEAQ in the germline V gene. This CDR3 is built from 15 residues. V was cut by 1 base and J by 4 bases, with 12 bases left in between. The CDR3 nucleotides are TGTGCCAGCAGCTTAGGACTAAAGGAGCCAGATACGCAGTATTTT. Protein sequence: CASSLGLKEPDTQYF.

This clone was seen just once. The chain employs TRBV30 and TRBJ2-1, with D tentatively TRBD1 or TRBD2 (5 bases each). Trimming shortened V by 3 bases and J by 7 bases, and 13 bases separated the two germline ends. This CDR3 contains 13 residues. From germline, CDR1 is GTSNPN and CDR2 SVGIG (reference sequence). CDR3 amino acids: CAWRAAGRNEQFF. The CDR3 bases are TGTGCCTGGAGAGCGGCAGGGAGAAATGAGCAGTTCTTC.

The J gene is TRBJ2-2, the V gene TRBV5-4; D remains unclear. Trimming removed 0 bases at V and 0 bases at J, with 9 bases between. Germline loops: CDR1 SGHNT, CDR2 YYREEE (reference sequence). This CDR3 has 16 amino acids. DNA for the CDR3: TGTGCCAGCAGCTTGGGGTATGGTCCGAACACCGGGGAGCTGTTTTTT. Its translation is CASSLGYGPNTGELFF.

The rearrangement joins TRBV10-1 to TRBJ1-1; no clear D gene. The CDR3 is 15 residues long. Germline V gene data show CDR1 as WNHNN and CDR2 as SYGVQD (reference sequence). V lost 7 bases and J 3 bases, leaving 18 bases between the germline ends. The CDR3 region has the DNA TGCGCCAGCATCCGAGGGAGGGCGCCGGACACTGAAGCTTTCTTT. This gives the protein CASIRGRAPDTEAFF.

This rearrangement joins TRBV18 to TRBJ2-7; D uncertain. Germline V gives CDR1 KGHSH, CDR2 LQKENI. This CDR3 is built from 12 residues. V lost 3 bases to trimming and J lost 5 bases, with 8 bases between them. CDR3 region: CASSPRPDEQYF. CDR3 DNA: TGTGCCAGCTCACCTCGGCCTGACGAGCAGTACTTC.

Comments on this clone: The identical CDR3 is also encoded by other nucleotide sequences in the sample. V is TRBV9 and J is TRBJ2-7; D is unresolved. Germline CDR1 is SGDLS and CDR2 is YYNGEE. CDR3 length: 14 residues. Trimming pared 0 bases from V and 0 bases from J, leaving 7 bases between. In nucleotides, the CDR3 is TGTGCCAGCAGCGTAGATGGGAACTCCTACGAGCAGTACTTC. It is translated as CASSVDGNSYEQYF.

J is TRBJ1-4 and V is TRBV10-1, with 7 bases identical to TRBD1. The CDR3 sequence is 14 residues long. J gave up 7 bases and V 6 bases, and 8 bases lay outside the gene matches. Germline assignment: CDR1 WNHNN and CDR2 SYGVQD (reference sequence). The CDR3 sequence is CASSSQGHREKLFF. CDR3 DNA: TGCGCCAGCAGCTCACAGGGGCATCGTGAAAAACTGTTTTTT.

The V and J genes are TRBV5-1 and TRBJ2-1; D is perhaps TRBD1 (6 bases). The CDR3 has 15 amino acids. Germline V gene lookup returns CDR1 SGHRS and CDR2 YFSETQ. The V end was cut by 2 bases, the J end by 7 bases, with 16 bases between. The CDR3, as DNA: TGCGCCAGCAGCTTAGGGCAGGGGATGAATAATGAGCAGTTCTTC. Translated: CASSLGQGMNNEQFF.

J is TRBJ2-2 and V is TRBV25-1; D gene unclear. The germline V and J ends were trimmed by 4 bases and 5 bases, with 8 bases remaining between them. Germline V gives CDR1 MGHDK, CDR2 SYGVNS. The CDR3 spans 13 residues. The CDR3 loop is CASSGLGTGELFF. DNA for the CDR3: TGTGCCAGCAGTGGGCTGGGAACCGGGGAGCTGTTTTTT.

The chain has TRBV9 and TRBJ1-3; no definite D call. The V gene's germline CDR1 is SGDLS and CDR2 YYNGEE. CDR3 length: 16 amino acids. The germline V and J ends were trimmed by 2 bases and 7 bases, with 19 bases remaining between them. The CDR3 region is CASSVAPVGGGNTIYF. DNA for the CDR3: TGTGCCAGCAGCGTGGCCCCCGTGGGTGGCGGGAACACCATATATTTT.

The count of this clone is one. CDR3 in DNA: TGTGCCAGCAGTCCTCGACCGTGGACCTACACCTTC. Its protein is CASSPRPWTYTF. The chain uses TRBV28 and TRBJ1-2; D gene ambiguous. Per germline, CDR1 MDHEN and CDR2 SYDVKM. The ends were cut back, 5 bases at V and 10 bases at J, with 14 bases in the middle. The CDR3 extends over 12 amino acids.

The chain joins TRBV7-8 to TRBJ2-7; no definite D call. The germline V and J ends were trimmed by 3 bases and 3 bases, with 15 bases remaining between them. The CDR3 is 15 residues long. Germline V gene data show CDR1 as SGHVS and CDR2 as FQNEAQ. CDR3 nucleotide sequence: TGTGCCAGCAGCTTCGAAGACATCGCCCACTACGAGCAGTACTTC. It yields the protein CASSFEDIAHYEQYF.